What follows describes a single T cell receptor (beta chain). This sample is drawn from a study of blood T cell repertoires in COVID-19. Background on the study: COVID-19 samples from acute and convalescent phases originated in the United States, Italy and Spain.

Germline-derived CDR1 and CDR2 are MNHEY and SVGAGI. The V and J ends lost 0 bases and 5 bases respectively, with 16 bases between them. The CDR3 has 16 amino acids. The assay was immunoSEQ multiplex PCR, and TCRdb's table has in-frame clones only and misses some. The sample consists of around 130,000 clones, about 85% of them appearing once. This chain links TRBV6-5 with TRBJ2-5; D is possibly TRBD1 (7 bases). This clonotype was sampled from a man aged 55 to 69 with acute or convalescent COVID-19. Sequenced: peripheral blood. In DNA form, the CDR3 reads TGTGCCAGCAGTTACTCGAATCAGGGGGGCTGGGAGACCCAGTACTTC. It is translated as CASSYSNQGGWETQYF.